This T cell receptor beta chain appears in the sequencing data of a study of blood T cell repertoires in COVID-19. For the study at large: Samples of COVID-19 (acute and convalescent) were obtained from the United States, Italy and Spain.

It was during active infection that Seattle patients were enrolled and then longitudinally followed. Only one count was recorded for this clone. The CDR3 is made up of 15 amino acids. From germline, CDR1 is MNHNS and CDR2 SASEGT. Trimming removed 4 bases from V and 5 bases from J; junction bases left unmatched: 8. Assay: immunoSEQ multiplex PCR; the TCRdb copy retains only in-frame clones and omits some. The repertoire holds just over 300,000 clones, with over 85% as singletons. This receptor was identified in a woman aged 30 to 39 with COVID-19, enrolled during active disease. The V call is TRBV6-1, the J call TRBJ1-5, with TRBD1 matching over 7 bases. The source material was peripheral blood. The CDR3, as DNA: TGTGCCAGCAGTGCCCTGACAGGGTTAGATCAGCCCCAGCATTTT. This gives the protein CASSALTGLDQPQHF.